These 24 T cell receptor beta chains originate from one sample sequenced in a study of T and B cells in COVID-19 patients. From blood, about 230-500 ng of genomic DNA served as TRB template. TRB rearrangements were amplified by multiplex PCR with BIOMED2 TRB-A/B primers. Each CDR3 protein gets one entry after TCRdb re-called the multiplex PCR reads with MiXCR. The table includes nearly 15,000 distinct CDR3 sequences, about 26% detected once. The sequenced sample consisted of blood. These receptors were taken from a human donor who had recovered from COVID-19.

This clonotype is a singleton in its sample. The V and J genes are TRBV7-2 and TRBJ2-7; 8 positions match TRBD1. From germline, CDR1 is SGHTA and CDR2 FQGNSA. The CDR3 runs to 16 residues. J lost 9 bases, V lost 10 bases, and 23 bases had no gene match. CDR3 DNA sequence: TGTGCCATCAGTGGGACAGGCGTAGGCATAAACGAGGGGCAGTACTTC. It codes for CAISGTGVGINEGQYF.

This clonotype is labeled as medium-sized. The chain combines TRBV27 with TRBJ2-1; 10 bases fit TRBD1. Germline values: CDR1 MNHEY, CDR2 SMNVEV (reference sequence). The V and J ends lost 3 bases and 9 bases, in that order; junction bases with no gene match: 5. This CDR3 comprises 14 residues. The CDR3 reads CASSFRTGGGEQFF. For the CDR3, the DNA is TGTGCCAGCAGTTTTCGGACAGGGGGAGGTGAGCAGTTCTTC.

The rearrangement joins TRBV5-6 to TRBJ2-2; 9 bases are a match to TRBD2. Germline loops: CDR1 SGHDT, CDR2 YYEEEE. The length of the CDR3 is 15 residues. The V segment lost 5 bases and the J segment 5 bases; nucleotides outside the gene matches: 7. CDR3 amino acids: CASSSPAGGTGELFF. The CDR3 region has the DNA TGTGCCAGCAGTAGTCCAGCGGGGGGTACCGGGGAGCTGTTTTTT.

V gene TRBV7-2 combines with J gene TRBJ2-3; 12 bases fit TRBD2. V lost 4 bases, J lost 2 bases, and 4 bases stayed unmatched. Germline CDR1 reads SGHTA; CDR2 reads FQGNSA. The CDR3 sequence is 16 residues long. CDR3 sequence reads: CASSSLAGGVTDTQYF. The CDR3 DNA follows: TGTGCCAGCAGCTCCCTAGCGGGAGGGGTCACAGATACGCAGTATTTT.

The chain is built from TRBV5-1 and TRBJ1-2, with a tentative D call TRBD1 (6 bases). CDR1 is SGHRS and CDR2 is YFSETQ in the germline V gene. This CDR3 has 15 amino acids. V lost 3 bases and J lost 4, with 16 bases in between. The CDR3 DNA follows: TGCGCCAGCAGCTCCCTCATGGGGGGCGGCTATGGCTACACCTTC. Translation: CASSSLMGGGYGYTF. Filled out from reference TRBV5-1 and TRBJ1-2, the complete variable domain reads KAGVTQTPRYLIKTRGQQVTLSCSPISGHRSVSWYQQTPGQGLQFLFEYFSETQRNKGNFPGRFSGRQFSNSRSEMNVSTLELGDSALYLCASSSLMGGGYGYTFGSGTRLTVV.

The V call is TRBV5-4, the J call TRBJ2-4, with 10 bases lining up with TRBD1. The CDR3 loop spans 14 amino acids. Per the germline V gene, CDR1 is SGHNT and CDR2 is YYREEE (reference sequence). V was pared by 4 bases and J by 7 bases, with 5 bases of the junction left unmatched. The DNA for the CDR3 is TGTGCCAGCAGCCCAGGGACAGGGGTGAACATTCAGTACTTC. It yields the protein CASSPGTGVNIQYF.

The gene calls are TRBV7-9 and TRBJ2-3; no clear D. Germline lookup yields CDR1 SEHNR and CDR2 FQNEAQ (reference sequence). The V end lost 5 bases, the J end lost 4 bases, and 7 bases lay between the germline ends. The CDR3 is 12 residues long. The chain's CDR3 is CASSQRSDTQYF. CDR3 DNA: TGTGCCAGCAGCCAAAGGTCAGATACGCAGTATTTT.

This chain uses TRBV5-6 with TRBJ2-5; the D gene is possibly TRBD1 (5 bases). Germline CDR1 and CDR2: SGHDT and YYEEEE. The CDR3 has 15 amino acids. The V gene lost 1 base and the J gene lost 2 bases, with 12 bases spanning the gap. The CDR3 is CASSLWGRGQETQYF. The CDR3 nucleotides are TGTGCCAGCAGCTTGTGGGGAAGGGGACAAGAGACCCAGTACTTC.

In its sample, this clonotype ranks as medium-sized. V gene TRBV15 combines with J gene TRBJ2-1; TRBD2 matches 12 bases. Germline V gene sequence: CDR1 LNHNV, CDR2 YYDKDF (reference sequence). V lost 5 bases, J lost 7 bases, and 6 bases stayed unmatched. The CDR3 is made up of 15 amino acids. DNA for the CDR3: TGTGCCACCAGCCCAAAGCTAGCGGGAGGGAATGAGCAGTTCTTC. Translation gives CATSPKLAGGNEQFF.

The chain uses TRBV5-1 and TRBJ1-6; TRBD1 aligns across 10 bases. The CDR3 runs 17 residues. V shed 2 bases and J 0 bases; nucleotides not matched to a gene: 2. CDR1 is SGHRS and CDR2 is YFSETQ in the germline V gene. The CDR3 here is CASSFGTGDSYNSPLHF. CDR3 coding DNA: TGCGCCAGCAGCTTTGGGACAGGGGACTCCTATAATTCACCCCTCCACTTT.

On this clonotype: The junction departs from the called germline gene at one end, perhaps through a read error. The gene calls are TRBV12-3 or TRBV12-4 and TRBJ2-1; D remains unclear. CDR3 length: 14 residues. The CDR3 region is CANSLANHVGEQFF. Here the CDR3 DNA reads TGTGCCAACAGTTTAGCCAATCATGTGGGCGAGCAGTTCTTC.

The CDR3: CASSNRGLTEAFF. In DNA, the CDR3 is TGTGCCAGCAGCAACAGGGGGCTTACTGAAGCTTTCTTT. This chain links TRBV11-1 with TRBJ1-1, with 9 bases lining up with TRBD1. The CDR3 runs 13 residues. Trimming removed 5 bases from V and 5 bases from J; junction bases left unmatched: 3. Per the germline V gene, CDR1 is SGHAT and CDR2 is FQDESV (reference sequence). The full variable domain, in which reference TRBV11-1 and TRBJ1-1 provide the parts outside the CDR3, is EAEVAQSPRYKITEKSQAVAFWCDPISGHATLYWYRQILGQGPELLVQFQDESVVDDSQLPKDRFSAERLKGVDSTLKIQPAELGDSAMYLCASSNRGLTEAFFGQGTRLTVV.

The CDR3 DNA sequence: TGCGCCAGCAGCCCCCGGACAGCAAGCTCCTACAATGAGCAGTTCTTC. The encoded protein is CASSPRTASSYNEQFF. The chain recombines TRBV4-1 with TRBJ2-1, with D possibly being TRBD1 (6 bases). This CDR3 contains 16 residues. Trimming pared 4 bases from V and 0 bases from J, leaving 13 bases between. Germline V CDR1 and CDR2: MGHRA, YSYEKL.

This chain links TRBV5-1 with TRBJ2-7, with unresolved D. Germline V gives CDR1 SGHRS, CDR2 YFSETQ. This CDR3 contains 15 residues. V gave up 4 bases and J gave up 1 base, with 15 bases separating them. The CDR3 DNA reads TGCGCCAGCAGCCCCCAGGTAGTCGGGTCCTACGAGCAGTACTTC. Its translation is CASSPQVVGSYEQYF.

This chain uses TRBV6-5 with TRBJ2-7; D perhaps matches TRBD2 (6 bases). The CDR3 runs to 15 residues. Germline V gene data show CDR1 as MNHEY and CDR2 as SVGAGI. Trimming removed 0 bases at V and 0 bases at J, with 9 bases between. CDR3 amino acids: CASSYSGRRSYEQYF. The DNA of the CDR3 is TGTGCCAGCAGTTACTCAGGGAGGCGCTCCTACGAGCAGTACTTC.

This chain links TRBV12-3 or TRBV12-4 with TRBJ1-2, with a possible D match to TRBD1 (6 bases). The CDR3 spans 14 residues. Trimming stripped 7 bases from V and 0 bases from J, with 12 bases between. The CDR3 DNA follows: TGTGCCAGCACCGAGGACAGAGCTAACTATGGCTACACCTTC. Translated, it gives CASTEDRANYGYTF.

As regards this clonotype: One end of the junction fails to match germline, which may point to a read error. The chain combines TRBV5-6 with TRBJ2-1; D tentatively fits TRBD1 or TRBD2 (5 bases each). The CDR3 has 16 residues. Germline V CDR1 and CDR2: SGHDT, YYEEEE. CDR3 coding DNA: TGCGCCAGCAGCTCGAGTCCCGGGGCGGTAGGGAATGAGCAGTTCTTC. It codes for CASSSSPGAVGNEQFF.

The rearrangement joins TRBV12-3 or TRBV12-4 to TRBJ2-3, with TRBD2 matching over 7 bases. Germline trimming cut 6 bases from V and 7 bases from J; bases unmatched to any gene: 10. The CDR3 extends over 14 amino acids. CDR3 coding DNA: TGTGCCAGCAGCCCGGCTAGCGGAACTAATACGCAGTATTTT. Protein product: CASSPASGTNTQYF.

The chain is built from TRBV27 and TRBJ1-6; D remains ambiguous. The CDR3 runs to 14 residues. Germline V gene lookup returns CDR1 MNHEY and CDR2 SMNVEV (reference sequence). Trimming left V 8 bases short and J 7 bases short, with 15 bases between. In DNA form, the CDR3 reads TGTGCCAGCGCCTTCAGCTCCCTGAATTCACCCCTCCACTTT. It codes for CASAFSSLNSPLHF.

Only a few counts were recorded for this clonotype. This rearrangement joins TRBV27 to TRBJ2-1; D remains ambiguous. Per germline, CDR1 MNHEY and CDR2 SMNVEV (reference sequence). The germline V and J ends were trimmed by 0 bases and 7 bases, with 13 bases remaining between them. The CDR3 runs to 15 residues. This chain's CDR3 is CASSLSFAHRNEQFF. DNA of the CDR3: TGTGCCAGCAGTTTATCATTTGCCCATCGGAATGAGCAGTTCTTC.

By its share, this clonotype is medium-sized. The V gene is TRBV19, the J gene TRBJ1-2; D is unclear. Trimming shortened V by 3 bases and J by 1 base, and 9 bases separated the two germline ends. This CDR3 has 14 amino acids. The germline V gene has CDR1 LNHDA and CDR2 SQIVND (reference sequence). CDR3 sequence (DNA): TGTGCCAGTAGTATTGGCGGAGTTAACTATGGCTACACCTTC. It specifies CASSIGGVNYGYTF.

The rearrangement joins TRBV13 to TRBJ1-1, with 7 bases that match TRBD1. Trimming removed 4 bases from V and 2 bases from J; junction bases left unmatched: 4. CDR1 and CDR2 (germline): PRHDT, FYEKMQ (reference sequence). CDR3 length: 14 amino acids. The chain's CDR3 is CASSWGQRNTEAFF. The CDR3 bases are TGTGCCAGCAGCTGGGGACAGCGCAACACTGAAGCTTTCTTT.

There are a few counts of this clonotype. This chain joins TRBV19 and TRBJ1-5, with a tentative D call TRBD1 (5 bases). Germline assignment: CDR1 LNHDA and CDR2 SQIVND (reference sequence). The CDR3 is made up of 17 amino acids. V lost 5 bases and J lost 7, with 24 bases in between. The CDR3 DNA reads TGTGCCAGTAGTCCAGGACACGGGACTCCCGGGACCCAGCCCCAGCATTTT. It yields the protein CASSPGHGTPGTQPQHF.

This sequence joins TRBV5-1 and TRBJ2-7; 9 bases are a match to TRBD1. The CDR3 runs 14 residues. Trimming cost V 1 base and J 5 bases; bases outside gene matches: 4. Germline V gene lookup returns CDR1 SGHRS and CDR2 YFSETQ. The CDR3 DNA reads TGCGCCAGCAGCTTGACGGGACAGGGAAACGAGCAGTACTTC. It yields the protein CASSLTGQGNEQYF.